This T cell receptor (beta chain) was documented in a study of blood T cell repertoires in COVID-19. Overall study context: From T cells, B-cell-depleted T cells, or PBMCs came the material, which was cDNA or gDNA.

As originally analysed: Researchers report that nucleated cell counts were estimated from reference gene primer amplification. The protocol was immunoSEQ multiplex PCR, while the TCRdb copy is restricted to in-frame clones and leaves out a portion. The DNA was the basis for D and trimming; V, J and clone size are from that table. The sample holds a few hundred thousand clones, roughly 85% seen once. Enrolled through a virtual design, the participants were between 18 and 89 years of age and came from about two dozen US areas. Germline loops: CDR1 MDHEN, CDR2 SYDVKM. The V gene end was trimmed by 5 bases and the J gene end by 5 bases; junction bases not matched to a gene: 9. CDR3 length: 15 residues.

This rearrangement joins TRBV28 to TRBJ2-1, with 7 bases matching TRBD1. The specimen sequenced was PBMCs or T cells enriched from blood (not recorded which). The source is a woman in her forties or fifties who had been exposed to COVID-19. The CDR3 coding sequence is TGTGCCAGCAGTCCTCGGGACAGACCAGACAATGAGCAGTTCTTC. Translation gives CASSPRDRPDNEQFF.